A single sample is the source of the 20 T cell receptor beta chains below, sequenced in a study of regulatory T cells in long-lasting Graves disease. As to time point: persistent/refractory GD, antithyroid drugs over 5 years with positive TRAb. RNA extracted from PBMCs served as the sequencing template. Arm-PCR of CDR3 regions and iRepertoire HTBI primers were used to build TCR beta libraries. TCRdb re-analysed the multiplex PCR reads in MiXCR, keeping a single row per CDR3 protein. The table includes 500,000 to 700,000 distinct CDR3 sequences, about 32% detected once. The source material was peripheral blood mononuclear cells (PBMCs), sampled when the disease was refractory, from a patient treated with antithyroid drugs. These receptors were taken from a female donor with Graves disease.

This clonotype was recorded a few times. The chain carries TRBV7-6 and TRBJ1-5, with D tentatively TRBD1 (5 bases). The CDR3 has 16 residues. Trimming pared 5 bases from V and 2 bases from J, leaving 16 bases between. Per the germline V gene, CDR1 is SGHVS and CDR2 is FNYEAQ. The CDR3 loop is CASSPDPLGGNQPQHF. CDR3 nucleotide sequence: TGTGCCAGCAGCCCCGATCCTTTAGGGGGCAATCAGCCCCAGCATTTT.

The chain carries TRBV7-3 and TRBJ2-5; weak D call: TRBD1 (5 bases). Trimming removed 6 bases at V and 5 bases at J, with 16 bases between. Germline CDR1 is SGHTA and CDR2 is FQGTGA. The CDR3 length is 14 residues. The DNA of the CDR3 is TGTGCCAGCAGTGAAGGCAGGGTGGGGGAGACCCAGTACTTC. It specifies CASSEGRVGETQYF.

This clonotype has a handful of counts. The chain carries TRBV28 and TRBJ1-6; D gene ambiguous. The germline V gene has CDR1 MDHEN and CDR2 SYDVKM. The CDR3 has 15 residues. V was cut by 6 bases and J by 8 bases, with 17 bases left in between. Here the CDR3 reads CASSPATGFYSPLHF. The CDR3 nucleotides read TGTGCCAGCAGCCCAGCTACCGGGTTTTATTCACCCCTCCACTTT.

The CDR3 bases are TGTGCCAGCAGCTTGAGTATAGCTTATGGCTACACCTTC. As protein: CASSLSIAYGYTF. The V and J genes are TRBV7-9 and TRBJ1-2; D gene ambiguous. V lost 3 bases to trimming and J lost 5 bases, with 10 bases between them. CDR1 and CDR2 from the germline V gene are SEHNR and FQNEAQ (reference sequence). This CDR3 has 13 residues.

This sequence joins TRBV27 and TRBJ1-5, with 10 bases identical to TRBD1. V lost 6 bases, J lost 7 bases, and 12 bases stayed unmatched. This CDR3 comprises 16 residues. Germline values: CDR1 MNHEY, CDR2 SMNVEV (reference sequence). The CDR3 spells CASSHSGTGVEQPQHF. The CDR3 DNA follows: TGTGCCAGCAGCCATTCTGGGACAGGGGTAGAACAGCCCCAGCATTTT.

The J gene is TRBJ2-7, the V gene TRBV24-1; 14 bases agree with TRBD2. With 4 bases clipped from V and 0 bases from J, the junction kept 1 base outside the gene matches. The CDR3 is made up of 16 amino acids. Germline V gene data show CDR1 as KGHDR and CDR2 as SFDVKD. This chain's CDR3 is CATSEGTSGSSYEQYF. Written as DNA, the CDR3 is TGTGCCACCAGTGAAGGGACTAGCGGGAGCTCCTACGAGCAGTACTTC.

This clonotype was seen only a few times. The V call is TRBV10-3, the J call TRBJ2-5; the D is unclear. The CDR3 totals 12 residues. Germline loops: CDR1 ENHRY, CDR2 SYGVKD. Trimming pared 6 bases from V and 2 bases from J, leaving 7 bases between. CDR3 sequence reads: CAISDKQETQYF. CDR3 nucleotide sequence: TGTGCCATCAGCGACAAACAAGAGACCCAGTACTTC.

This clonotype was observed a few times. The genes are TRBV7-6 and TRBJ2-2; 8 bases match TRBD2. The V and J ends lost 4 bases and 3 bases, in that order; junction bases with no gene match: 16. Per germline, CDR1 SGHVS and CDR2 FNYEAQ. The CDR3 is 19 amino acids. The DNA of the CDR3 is TGTGCCAGCAGCTGGACTCTGGGACTAGTGAGGGCCGACACCGGGGAGCTGTTTTTT. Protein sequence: CASSWTLGLVRADTGELFF.

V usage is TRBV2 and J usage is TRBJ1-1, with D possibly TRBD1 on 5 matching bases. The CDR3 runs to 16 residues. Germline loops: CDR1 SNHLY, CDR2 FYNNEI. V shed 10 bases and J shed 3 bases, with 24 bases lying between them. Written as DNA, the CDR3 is TGTGCCATCACTCCCCTAACGGGGAAAGGGGACACTGAAGCTTTCTTT. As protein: CAITPLTGKGDTEAFF.

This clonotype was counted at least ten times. In DNA form, the CDR3 reads TGTGCCAGCAGCCACGGACGCGTTGAAGCTTTCTTT. It encodes CASSHGRVEAFF. The chain carries TRBV28 and TRBJ1-1; D not certain. The CDR3 loop spans 12 amino acids. V shed 6 bases and J shed 7 bases, with 12 bases lying between them. Germline V gene lookup returns CDR1 MDHEN and CDR2 SYDVKM.

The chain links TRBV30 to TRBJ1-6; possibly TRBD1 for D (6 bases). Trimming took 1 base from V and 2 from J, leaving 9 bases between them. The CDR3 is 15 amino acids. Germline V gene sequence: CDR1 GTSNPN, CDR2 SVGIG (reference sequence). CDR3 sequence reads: CAWSGGTPYNSPLHF. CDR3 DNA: TGTGCCTGGAGTGGGGGGACACCCTATAATTCACCCCTCCACTTT.

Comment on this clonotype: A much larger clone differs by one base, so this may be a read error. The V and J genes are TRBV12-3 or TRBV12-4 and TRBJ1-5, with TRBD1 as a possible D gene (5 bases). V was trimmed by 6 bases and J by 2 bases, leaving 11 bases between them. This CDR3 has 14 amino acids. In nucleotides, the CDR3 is TGTGCCAGCAGCCCTGACAGTCGCAATCAGCCCCAGCATTTT. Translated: CASSPDSRNQPQHF.

CDR3 region: CASRILGQANTGELFF. DNA of the CDR3: TGCGCCAGCAGGATACTGGGACAGGCAAACACCGGGGAGCTGTTTTTT. This chain uses TRBV10-2 with TRBJ2-2, with 8 bases lining up with TRBD1. Germline CDR1 reads WSHSY; CDR2 reads SAAADI. The ends lost 6 bases at V and 2 bases at J; junction bases unmatched: 8. The CDR3 covers 16 residues.

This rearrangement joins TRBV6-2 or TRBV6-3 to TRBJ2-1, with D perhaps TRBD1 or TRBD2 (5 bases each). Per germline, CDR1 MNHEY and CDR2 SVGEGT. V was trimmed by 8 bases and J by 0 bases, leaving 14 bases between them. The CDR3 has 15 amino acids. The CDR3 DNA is TGTGCCAGCTGCCGGGACCCGAGCTCCTACAATGAGCAGTTCTTC. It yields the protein CASCRDPSSYNEQFF.

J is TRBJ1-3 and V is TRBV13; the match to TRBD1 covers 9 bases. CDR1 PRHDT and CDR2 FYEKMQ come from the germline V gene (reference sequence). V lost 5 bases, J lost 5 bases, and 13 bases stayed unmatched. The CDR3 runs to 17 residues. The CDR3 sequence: CASSQTGGSVTRNTIYF. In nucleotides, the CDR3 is TGTGCCAGCAGCCAGACAGGGGGATCCGTTACTAGAAACACCATATATTTT. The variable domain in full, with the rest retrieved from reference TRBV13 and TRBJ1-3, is AAGVIQSPRHLIKEKRETATLKCYPIPRHDTVYWYQQGPGQDPQFLISFYEKMQSDKGSIPDRFSAQQFSDYHSELNMSSLELGDSALYFCASSQTGGSVTRNTIYFGEGSWLTVV.

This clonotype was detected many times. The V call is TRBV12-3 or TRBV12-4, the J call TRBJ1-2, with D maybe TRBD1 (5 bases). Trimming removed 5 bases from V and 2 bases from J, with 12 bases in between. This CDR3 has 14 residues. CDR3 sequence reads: CASSPLGPNYGYTF. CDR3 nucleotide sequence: TGTGCCAGCAGTCCCTTGGGGCCAAACTATGGCTACACCTTC.

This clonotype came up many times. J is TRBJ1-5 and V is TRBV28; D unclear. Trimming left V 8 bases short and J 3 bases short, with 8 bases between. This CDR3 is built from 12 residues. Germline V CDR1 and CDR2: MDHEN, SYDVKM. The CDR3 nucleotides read TGTGCCAGCGAGGGCCCCAATCAGCCCCAGCATTTT. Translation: CASEGPNQPQHF.

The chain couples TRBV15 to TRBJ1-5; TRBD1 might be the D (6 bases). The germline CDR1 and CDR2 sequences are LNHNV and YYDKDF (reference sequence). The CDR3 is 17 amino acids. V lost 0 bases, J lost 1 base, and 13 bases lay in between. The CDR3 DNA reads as TGTGCCACCAGCAGAGATGCGGGGGCGAGAAGCAATCAGCCCCAGCATTTT. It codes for CATSRDAGARSNQPQHF. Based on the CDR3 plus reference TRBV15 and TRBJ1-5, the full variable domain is DAMVIQNPRYQVTQFGKPVTLSCSQTLNHNVMYWYQQKSSQAPKLLFHYYDKDFNNEADTPDNFQSRRPNTSFCFLDIRSPGLGDTAMYLCATSRDAGARSNQPQHFGDGTRLSIL.

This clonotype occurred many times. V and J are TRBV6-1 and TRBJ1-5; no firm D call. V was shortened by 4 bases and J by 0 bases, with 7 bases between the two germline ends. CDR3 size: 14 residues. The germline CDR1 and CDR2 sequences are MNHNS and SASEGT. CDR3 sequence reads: CASSADNSNQPQHF. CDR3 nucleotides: TGTGCCAGCAGTGCCGACAATAGCAATCAGCCCCAGCATTTT.

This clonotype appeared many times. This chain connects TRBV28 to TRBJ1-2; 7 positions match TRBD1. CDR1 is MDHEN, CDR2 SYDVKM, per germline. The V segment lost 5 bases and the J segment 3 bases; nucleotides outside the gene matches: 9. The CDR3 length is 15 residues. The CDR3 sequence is CASSPPWDSYYGYTF. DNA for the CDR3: TGTGCCAGCAGTCCTCCTTGGGACAGCTACTATGGCTACACCTTC.